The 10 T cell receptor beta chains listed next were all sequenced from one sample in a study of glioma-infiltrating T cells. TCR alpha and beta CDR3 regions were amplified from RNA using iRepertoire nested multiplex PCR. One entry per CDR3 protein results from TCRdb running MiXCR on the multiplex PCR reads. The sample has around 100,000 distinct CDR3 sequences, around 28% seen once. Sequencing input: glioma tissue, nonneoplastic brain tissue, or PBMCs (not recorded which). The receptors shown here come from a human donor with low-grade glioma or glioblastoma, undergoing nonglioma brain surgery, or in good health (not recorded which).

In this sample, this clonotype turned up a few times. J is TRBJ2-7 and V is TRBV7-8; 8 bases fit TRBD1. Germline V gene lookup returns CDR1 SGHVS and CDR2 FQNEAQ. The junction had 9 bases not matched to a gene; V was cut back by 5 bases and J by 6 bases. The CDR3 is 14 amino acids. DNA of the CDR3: TGTGCCAGCAGCAGACAAAGACAGGGGCGCGAGCAGTACTTC. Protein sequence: CASSRQRQGREQYF.

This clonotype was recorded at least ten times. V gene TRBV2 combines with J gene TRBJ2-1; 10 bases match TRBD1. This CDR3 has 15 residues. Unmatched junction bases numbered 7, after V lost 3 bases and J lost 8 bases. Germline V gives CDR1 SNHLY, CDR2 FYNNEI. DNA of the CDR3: TGTGCCAGCAGTGAGATGGGACAGGGGACCTATGAGCAGTTCTTC. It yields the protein CASSEMGQGTYEQFF. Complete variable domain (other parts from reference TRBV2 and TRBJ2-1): EPEVTQTPSHQVTQMGQEVILRCVPISNHLYFYWYRQILGQKVEFLVSFYNNEISEKSEIFDDQFSVERPDGSNFTLKIRSTKLEDSAMYFCASSEMGQGTYEQFFGPGTRLTVL.

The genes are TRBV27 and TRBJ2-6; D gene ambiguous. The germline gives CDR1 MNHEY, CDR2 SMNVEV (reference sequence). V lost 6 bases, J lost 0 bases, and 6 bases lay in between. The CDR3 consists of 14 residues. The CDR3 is CASSSYSGANVLTF. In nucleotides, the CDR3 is TGTGCCAGCAGCTCCTACTCTGGGGCCAACGTCCTGACTTTC. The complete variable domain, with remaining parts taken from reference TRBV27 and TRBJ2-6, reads EAQVTQNPRYLITVTGKKLTVTCSQNMNHEYMSWYRQDPGLGLRQIYYSMNVEVTDKGDVPEGYKVSRKEKRNFPLILESPSPNQTSLYFCASSSYSGANVLTFGAGSRLTVL.

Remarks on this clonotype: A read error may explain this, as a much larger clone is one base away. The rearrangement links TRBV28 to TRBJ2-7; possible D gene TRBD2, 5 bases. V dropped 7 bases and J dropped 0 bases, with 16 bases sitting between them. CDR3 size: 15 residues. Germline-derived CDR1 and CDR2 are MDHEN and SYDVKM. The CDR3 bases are TGTGCCAGCAATTTTGGCGGGCGTAGCTCCTACGAGCAGTACTTC. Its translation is CASNFGGRSSYEQYF.

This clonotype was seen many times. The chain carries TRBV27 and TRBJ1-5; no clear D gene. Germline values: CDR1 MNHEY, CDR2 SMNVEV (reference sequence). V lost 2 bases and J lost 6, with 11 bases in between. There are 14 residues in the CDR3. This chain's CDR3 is CASSLVDSGQPQHF. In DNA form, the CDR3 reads TGTGCCAGCAGTTTAGTGGATAGCGGTCAGCCCCAGCATTTT.

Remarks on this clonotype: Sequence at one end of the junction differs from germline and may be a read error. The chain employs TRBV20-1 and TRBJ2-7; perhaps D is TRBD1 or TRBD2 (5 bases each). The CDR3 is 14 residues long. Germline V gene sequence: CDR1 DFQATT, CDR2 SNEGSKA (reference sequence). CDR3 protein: CNARGATHSYEQYF. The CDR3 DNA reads TGCAATGCTAGAGGGGCCACTCACTCCTACGAGCAGTACTTC.

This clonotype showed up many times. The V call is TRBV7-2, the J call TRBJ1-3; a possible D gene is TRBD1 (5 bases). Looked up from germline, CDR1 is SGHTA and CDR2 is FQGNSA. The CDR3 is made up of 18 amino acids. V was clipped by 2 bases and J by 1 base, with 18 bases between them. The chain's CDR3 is CASSLQGVGGKSGNTIYF. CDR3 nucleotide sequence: TGTGCCAGCAGCTTACAAGGGGTCGGGGGGAAGTCTGGAAACACCATATATTTT.

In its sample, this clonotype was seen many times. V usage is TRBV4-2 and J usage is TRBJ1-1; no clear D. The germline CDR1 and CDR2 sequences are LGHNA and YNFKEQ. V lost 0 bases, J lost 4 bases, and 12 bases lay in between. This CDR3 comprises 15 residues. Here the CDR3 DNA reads TGTGCCAGCAGCCAAGATGTGTTGGGAGGCACTGAAGCTTTCTTT. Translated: CASSQDVLGGTEAFF.

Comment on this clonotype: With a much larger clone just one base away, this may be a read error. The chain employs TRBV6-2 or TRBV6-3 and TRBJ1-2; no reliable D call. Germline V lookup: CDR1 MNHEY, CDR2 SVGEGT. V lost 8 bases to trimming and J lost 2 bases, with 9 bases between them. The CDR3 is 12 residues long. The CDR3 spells CASGFQNYGYTF. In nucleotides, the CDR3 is TGTGCCAGCGGTTTCCAAAACTATGGCTACACCTTC.

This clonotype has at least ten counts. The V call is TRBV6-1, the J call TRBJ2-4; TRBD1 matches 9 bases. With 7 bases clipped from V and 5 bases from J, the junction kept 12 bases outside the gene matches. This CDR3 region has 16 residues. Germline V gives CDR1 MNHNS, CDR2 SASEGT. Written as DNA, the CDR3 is TGTGCCAGCACCTCCCTAGACAGGGGGAGGGAAAACATTCAGTACTTC. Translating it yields CASTSLDRGRENIQYF.